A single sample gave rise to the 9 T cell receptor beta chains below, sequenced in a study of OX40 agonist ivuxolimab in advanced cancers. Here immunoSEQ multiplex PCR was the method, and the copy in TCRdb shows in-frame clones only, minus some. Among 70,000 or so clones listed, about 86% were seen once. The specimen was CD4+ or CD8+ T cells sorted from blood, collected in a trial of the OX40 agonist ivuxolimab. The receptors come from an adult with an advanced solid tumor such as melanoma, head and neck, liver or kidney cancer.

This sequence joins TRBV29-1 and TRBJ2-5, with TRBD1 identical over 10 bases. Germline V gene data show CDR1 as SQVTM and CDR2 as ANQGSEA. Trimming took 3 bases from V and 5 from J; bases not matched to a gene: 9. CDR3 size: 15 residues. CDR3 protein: CSVEIDRGLEETQYF. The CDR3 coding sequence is TGCAGCGTTGAGATCGACAGGGGGCTAGAGGAGACCCAGTACTTC.

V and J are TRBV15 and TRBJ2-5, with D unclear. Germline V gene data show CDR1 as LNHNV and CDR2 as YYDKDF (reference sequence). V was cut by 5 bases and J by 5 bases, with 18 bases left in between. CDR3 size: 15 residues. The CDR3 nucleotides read TGTGCCACCAGCCTGTCGAAGGCGTCAACCGAGACCCAGTACTTC. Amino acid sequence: CATSLSKASTETQYF.

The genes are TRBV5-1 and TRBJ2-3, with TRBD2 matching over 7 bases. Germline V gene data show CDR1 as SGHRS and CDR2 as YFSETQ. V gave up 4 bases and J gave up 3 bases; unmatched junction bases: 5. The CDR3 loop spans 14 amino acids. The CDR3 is CASSPGRETDTQYF. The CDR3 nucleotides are TGCGCCAGCAGCCCTGGGCGGGAGACAGATACGCAGTATTTT. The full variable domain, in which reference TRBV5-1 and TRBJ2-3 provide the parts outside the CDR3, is KAGVTQTPRYLIKTRGQQVTLSCSPISGHRSVSWYQQTPGQGLQFLFEYFSETQRNKGNFPGRFSGRQFSNSRSEMNVSTLELGDSALYLCASSPGRETDTQYFGPGTRLTVL.

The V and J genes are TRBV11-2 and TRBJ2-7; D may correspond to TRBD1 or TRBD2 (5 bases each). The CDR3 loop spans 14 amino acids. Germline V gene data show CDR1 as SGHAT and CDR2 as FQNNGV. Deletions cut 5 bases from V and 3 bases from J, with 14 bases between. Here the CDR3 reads CASSPGRRDYEQYF. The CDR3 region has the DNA TGTGCCAGCAGCCCGGGACGGCGCGACTACGAGCAGTACTTC.

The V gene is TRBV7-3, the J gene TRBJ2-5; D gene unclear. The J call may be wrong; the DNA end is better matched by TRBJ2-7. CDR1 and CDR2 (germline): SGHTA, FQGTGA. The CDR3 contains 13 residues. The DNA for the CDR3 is TGTGCCAGCAGCTCCCGCCCAGGACACGAGCAGTACTTC. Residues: CASSSRPGHEQYF.

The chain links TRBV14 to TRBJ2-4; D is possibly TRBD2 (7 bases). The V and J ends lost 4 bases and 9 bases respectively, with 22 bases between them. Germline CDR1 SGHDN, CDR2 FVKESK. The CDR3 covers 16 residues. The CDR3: CASSRLGGAGWGIQYF. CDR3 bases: TGTGCCAGCAGCCGCCTAGGGGGGGCGGGTTGGGGCATTCAGTACTTC.

This CDR3 reads CATSISGFYEQYF. For the CDR3, the DNA is TGTGCCACCAGCATTTCAGGGTTCTACGAGCAGTACTTC. This rearrangement joins TRBV15 to TRBJ2-7; D is possibly TRBD1 (5 bases). CDR1 is LNHNV and CDR2 is YYDKDF in the germline V gene (reference sequence). This CDR3 spans 13 amino acids. Trimming took off 4 bases at V and 3 bases at J, with 10 bases between the two ends. The variable domain in full, with the rest retrieved from reference TRBV15 and TRBJ2-7, is DAMVIQNPRYQVTQFGKPVTLSCSQTLNHNVMYWYQQKSSQAPKLLFHYYDKDFNNEADTPDNFQSRRPNTSFCFLDIRSPGLGDTAMYLCATSISGFYEQYFGPGTRLTVT.

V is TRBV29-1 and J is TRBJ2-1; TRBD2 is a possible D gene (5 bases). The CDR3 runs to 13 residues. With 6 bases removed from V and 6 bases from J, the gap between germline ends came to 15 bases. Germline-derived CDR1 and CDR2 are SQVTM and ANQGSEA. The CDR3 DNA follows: TGCAGCGTGGCCACGGTAGCGTTCAATGAGCAGTTCTTC. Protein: CSVATVAFNEQFF.

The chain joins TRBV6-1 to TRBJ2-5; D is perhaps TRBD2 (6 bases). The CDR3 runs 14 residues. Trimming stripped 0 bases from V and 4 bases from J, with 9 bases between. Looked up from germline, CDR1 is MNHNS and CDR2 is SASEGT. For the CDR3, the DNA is TGTGCCAGCAGTGAAGCGTGGGAGGCAGAGACCCAGTACTTC. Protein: CASSEAWEAETQYF.